This T cell receptor beta chain was captured by sequencing in a study of identifying expanded T cells in peripheral blood (dated by TCRdb to the late 2010s). As for the study more broadly: Separate aliquots of the same genomic DNA pool were sequenced to produce technical replicates, and four replicates were compared in pairs. Broader findings and caveats from the paper: Variance in clone template counts between two-week samples significantly increased with total template count across all healthy donors. The authors expected biological variance in healthy repertoires might increase further over much longer intervals such as months to years. Between technical replicates the binomial model flagged about 1.2 differentially abundant clones, whereas over about two weeks the binomial model flagged about 15 and over approximately 4 weeks approximately 20. Both the number of clones called differentially abundant and the false-positive rate were significantly reduced by the beta-binomial model across all healthy-donor time intervals.

During the collection period, no immune events, such as infections, were documented for the healthy donors. Healthy-donor blood repertoires served as a training cohort to calibrate time-dependent variance in a beta-binomial model of T-cell clone differential abundance. The training cohort included around 10 healthy donors, of whom 3 were female and 7 were male. Donor ages ranged from roughly 29 to 64 years, with an average of approximately 43 years. Whole blood, obtained from a commercial supplier, was collected from each healthy donor at three time points spaced approximately two weeks apart. For immunosequencing, genomic DNA was extracted from unsorted whole blood. TCRbeta CDR3 regions were profiled with the immunoSEQ Assay using bias-controlled multiplex PCR amplification of genomic DNA. Under the source paper's analysis protocol: To quantify the absolute abundance of each unique TCRbeta CDR3 region, the sequences were collapsed and filtered. Differential abundance was tested with a binomial (Fisher-equivalent) model and with a beta-binomial model adding time-dependent variance fitted from healthy donors. Clones with fewer than 5 combined templates were removed, and differential abundance was called for clones with a Benjamini-Hochberg FDR below 0.01. The form v = (b*log(k)+a)^2 was used to model beta-binomial variance as a function of total template count across the two samples. The table was pulled from immuneACCESS by TCRdb, which kept in-frame rearrangements only. Such tables lose some clones; where checked, under half of the loss comes from unresolved V genes, and the rest has no known cause. D and trimming come from the DNA, and the V and J calls and clone size come from that table. The sample contains 90,000 to 100,000 clones, approximately 85% of them found a single time. The ten largest make up around 6% of the sample.

The CDR3 starts with the cysteine, ends with the phenylalanine, and has 15 residues. Of the read, only the CDR3 DNA is kept; its 45 bases are in frame from base 1. Note on this clone: Its antigen is not yet known. Per-base quality was not reported, and no clone a single base away is much larger than it.

Sequenced: blood. In this chain, TRBV21-1 is recombined with TRBJ1-1; the D call TRBD1 from the table was never checked on the DNA. TRBV21-1 is termed a pseudogene. This TCR was sampled from a person aged 18-70 years in good health. The nucleotide sequence is given as TGTGCCAGCAGCACCCCGGGACACATGAACACTGAAGCTTTCTTT. This yields the protein CASSTPGHMNTEAFF.